This T cell receptor beta chain was found in a study of T cell clonotyping in hematopoietic cell transplantation. Broader study findings: Cells were unsorted, so CD4 and CD8 contributions were not separated. Higher Inverse Simpson Index values in graft donor and pretransplant recipient predicted broader posttransplant TCR diversity.

With 5 bases removed from V and 2 bases from J, the gap between germline ends came to 15 bases. The CDR3 is 15 amino acids. In germline, CDR1 is MDHEN, CDR2 SYDVKM. On this clone: Its specificity is not known.

TCRdb's table, derived via immunoSEQ multiplex PCR, lists solely in-frame clones and lacks some. The sample holds 15,000 or so clones, under 90% seen once. Sequenced sample: peripheral blood mononuclear cells. The sequence came from a man in his fifties in good health. Some clones in this sample may be carry-over from other donors' samples. The V call is TRBV28, the J call TRBJ2-5; either TRBD1 or TRBD2 may supply D (6 bases each). The CDR3 protein is CASSNGGGTQETQYF. The CDR3 bases are TGTGCCAGCAGTAACGGAGGGGGGACGCAAGAGACCCAGTACTTC.